This T cell receptor beta chain was sequenced in a study of cytomegalovirus exposure and HLA in healthy donors (TCRdb year 2017). For the study in its entirety: In an earlier analysis of 550 to 750 of the donors, 250 to 350 Gb of sequence data and about 110 million unique TCR beta sequences from 180 million or so T cells were reported. An early release that covered about 600 HLA-typed donors contained approximately 300 gigabases of sequencing data and 70 million to 100 million unique TCR sequences. Of the approximately 400 genotyped donors, about 80% fell in the genetic ancestry cluster associated with self-reported Caucasian donors. The aim of the study was to test whether cataloging public T cell receptors could identify signatures of past pathogen exposure. The T cell repertoires of about 700 subjects were profiled by immunosequencing and related to cytomegalovirus serostatus. A separate validation cohort of approximately 120 different subjects was used in addition to the approximately 700-subject first cohort. To predict cytomegalovirus infection status, the study combined high-throughput TCR immunosequencing, statistical association of individual TCRs with disease status, and machine learning. A later analysis re-examined previously published TCR beta repertoires from hundreds of donors and added high-resolution HLA genotyping to investigate patterns of TCR occurrence. Rather than drawing on any new phenotypic data, the later analysis identified candidate immune exposures from TCR beta sequences and the way those sequences occurred across donors. An earlier analysis of roughly 580 of the donors used high-throughput TCR beta sequencing to judge whether each TCR beta V gene segment behaved as functional or pseudogenic. Alongside the repertoire data, information on donor age, sex, ethnicity and CMV serostatus was compiled. A later genetic analysis took genome-wide SNP genotypes for 398 of the 666 donors and used that subset as a discovery cohort. All discovery cohort repertoires had been generated using a single sequencing platform. HLA typing covered class I and class II loci at four-digit resolution. The number of donors typed differed by locus, with about 629-630 for A, B, C, DRB1 and DQB1, 522 for DQA1, 606 for DPA1, and around 450 for DPB1. Roughly five DR-DQ haplotypes were treated as single units for association and clustering because of strong linkage in the cohort. Among a few hundred genotyped donors of the cohort, an average of about 240,000 unique TCR beta nucleotide sequences were sequenced per donor, roughly a sixth of them non-productive. The paper as a whole reports these results and caveats: The presence/absence analyses assumed that sequencing depth was roughly uniform across donors, and that assumption may not be true. In a later analysis, TCR association rates were found to vary across HLA loci, with the most associated TCRs seen for DRB1 alleles and the fewest for HLA-C alleles. A few of the identified cytomegalovirus-associated TCR beta chains were confirmed in vitro to be specific for cytomegalovirus antigens. A later analysis associated about 17,000 TCR beta sequences with specific HLA alleles at a false discovery rate of 0.05. Only TCR beta chains were sequenced in this cohort, and the absence of alpha or paired-chain data limited detectable features. In a later genetic analysis, fewer N-insertions in productive TCRs were reported among donors in an Asian-associated ancestry cluster than the roughly 640-donor mean. A cluster of highly shared sequence variants was judged likely to be a technical artifact of the sequencing pipeline. In both the original and validation cohorts, the classifier was reported to diagnose cytomegalovirus status with high specificity and sensitivity. When HLA alleles, especially DR and DQ, strongly co-occurred, attributing TCR associations to individual alleles was difficult. Because some donors lacked HLA typing at each locus, the association tests relied only on the typed subset. Correlated functional status among segregating V segments might be attributable to linkage disequilibrium, but an unknown experimental factor could not be ruled out. The only immune exposure information available for the cohort was CMV serostatus. The authors suggested that the approach could potentially be extended to other disease states and immunological phenotypes. In a later analysis, HLA-associated TCR beta chains showed more clonal expansion and lower generation probabilities than non-associated chains that were equally common. In a later analysis, several top co-occurrence clusters were reported to appear linked to parvovirus B19, influenza, CMV and Epstein-Barr virus. Some IMGT-functional V segments, including TRBV6-2 and TRBV6-3, could not be distinguished by the 87-base-pair reads and were therefore excluded. Because counts were too low, roughly 17 rarely observed V segments, including chromosome 9 orphons, were left out of the earlier analysis of 587 of the donors. In an earlier analysis of more than 450 of the donors, most TCR beta V segments were observed in productive rearrangements about 90% or about 30% of the time, broadly matching IMGT annotations. The study gave a list of about 160 TCR beta chains associated with cytomegalovirus. Most TCR sequences were seen in very few donors, while some public TCRs were found in many individuals. According to a later analysis, most CMV-associated TCR beta chains appeared to be HLA-restricted, and the HLA associations seemed to be driven largely by CMV exposure. A later genetic analysis associated a missense DCLRE1C variant with V-gene and J-gene trimming of TCR beta chains, and an independent cohort replicated the association. A further reported finding was that TCR beta sequences accurately predicted the HLA-A and HLA-B alleles for most subjects in the first cohort.

With respect to this clone: No antigen is known for it. Per-base qualities were not stored, and no clone one base away is much larger.

The cohort was made up of roughly 670 healthy bone marrow donors. Cohort members were all nominally healthy when sampled, although unrecorded immune exposures were likely present. The donor was CMV seronegative and was included in the group of 352 seronegative cohort members. Every donor gave a peripheral blood sample, and the peripheral blood mononuclear cells from that sample were used for TCR beta sequencing. Genomic DNA extraction from the blood cell samples was performed with the Qiagen DNeasy Blood Extraction Kit. Libraries came from the immunoSEQ multiplex PCR assay. A mixture of 60 forward primers for TCR Vbeta segments and 13 reverse primers for TCR Jbeta segments was used in the multiplex PCR. A multiplex PCR assay on genomic DNA amplified the CDR3 region of rearranged TCR beta genes. The Illumina HiSeq System was used to sequence the amplified TCR beta libraries as 87-base-pair reads. The authors' pipeline ran thus. A later analysis tallied roughly 76 million unique TCR beta chains across the 600 to 700 repertoires, and 10 million to 11 million of those chains were shared by two or more donors. Raw reads were error-corrected and collapsed into unique sequences by a nearest-neighbor algorithm in which closely related sequences were merged to remove PCR and sequencing errors. V, D and J gene segments were assigned by aligning CDR3 sequences to IMGT reference sequences. For a sequence to be retained, a match of at least six nucleotides to both a V gene segment and a J gene segment was required. Rearrangements were called productive when the CDR3 lacked stop codons and stayed in frame with V and J; all others were non-productive. CDR3 was defined according to IMGT convention as the region running from the second conserved V-encoded cysteine to the conserved J-encoded phenylalanine. Sequences without an unambiguous match to a single V gene segment were excluded from the earlier analysis of a few hundred of the donors. An earlier analysis of a few hundred of the donors called V segments functional above 56.7% productive rearrangements and segregating when the between-donor standard deviation exceeded 5%. A statistical classification framework was built to diagnose cytomegalovirus status from the catalog of TCR beta chain sequences. V and J gene assignment, in a later analysis, came from comparing TCR nucleotide sequences with IMGT/GENE-DB human TR gene sequences. The TCRdist pipeline was used in a later analysis to assign CDR3 sequences and most-parsimonious VDJ recombination scenarios. In a later analysis, every TCR beta chain was defined by the combination of its CDR3 amino acid sequence and its V-gene family, and reads without a unique V-gene family were dropped. To address suspected cross-contamination and a sequencing artifact, a later analysis removed over 500 highly shared, low-generation-probability nucleotide sequences. A later analysis calculated a clonal expansion index for each public chain from normalized within-repertoire ranks of inferred template counts. A later analysis computed generation probabilities with a VDJ recombination model fitted to out-of-frame rearrangements, and checked the results against IGoR. In a later analysis, hypergeometric tests were used to score TCR-TCR, TCR-HLA and TCR-CMV co-occurrence, with a repertoire-size bias correction applied to TCR pairs. In a later analysis, false discovery rates were estimated by permuting HLA or CMV assignments 20 times. In a later analysis, co-occurring TCRs were grouped with DBSCAN, and TCRdist sequence similarity was added when clustering was performed within HLA-allele-positive subsets. Repertoires with fewer than 30,000 or more than 120,000 public chains, plus five repertoires with anomalous nucleotide sharing, were excluded from co-occurrence clustering. TCRdb retrieved this table from immuneACCESS and kept in-frame rearrangements only. Not all clones are present; in checked studies, unresolved V genes account for under half, and no reason is known for the remainder. That table supplies the V and J calls and clone size; D and trimming were determined from the DNA. The sample has some 150,000 clones on record, approximately 88% of them singletons. The top ten constitute over 0.8% of the sample.

The CDR3 contains 15 residues, cysteine and phenylalanine counted. Only the CDR3 portion is preserved as DNA: 45 bases, with reading frame beginning at the first base. Reading the germline V gene (reference sequence) gives CDR1 MNHEY and CDR2 SMNVEV. V lost 6 bases and J lost 6 bases, and the count of bases not matched to a germline gene is 8. The clonotype was recovered from a woman aged 25 to 39 in good health and CMV-seronegative. What was sequenced was PBMCs. The chain links TRBV27 with TRBJ2-4, with TRBD2 matching 10 junction bases. The CDR3 region has the sequence CASSPLAGAGNIQYF. The DNA sequence is given as TGTGCCAGCAGCCCTCTAGCGGGAGCGGGAAACATTCAGTACTTC.